These 21 T cell receptor beta chains came from one sample sequenced in a study of blood T cell repertoires in COVID-19. This table comes from immunoSEQ multiplex PCR, and its TCRdb copy is limited to in-frame clones, with some not included. The table includes a few hundred thousand clones, 87% detected once. The sequencing sample was made of PBMCs or T cells enriched from blood (not recorded which). Source of these receptors: a man aged 30 to 45 who had recovered from COVID-19.

The chain has TRBV7-9 and TRBJ1-6, with D maybe TRBD1 (5 bases). In germline, CDR1 is SEHNR, CDR2 FQNEAQ (reference sequence). The CDR3 extends over 14 amino acids. The V gene lost 5 bases and the J gene lost 4 bases, with 9 bases spanning the gap. Here the CDR3 DNA reads TGTGCCAGCAGCAAGGGGCAGTATAATTCACCCCTCCACTTT. Protein sequence: CASSKGQYNSPLHF.

The CDR3 bases are TGTGCCAGCAGCTTAGTTCCGGGGGTCGCCGAGCAGTACTTC. This codes for CASSLVPGVAEQYF. The chain links TRBV7-8 to TRBJ2-7, with D possibly matching TRBD2 (6 bases). The CDR3 has 14 amino acids. The germline gives CDR1 SGHVS, CDR2 FQNEAQ. Deletions cut 1 base from V and 6 bases from J, with 13 bases between.

V gene TRBV2 combines with J gene TRBJ1-2, with no clear D. The V gene's germline CDR1 is SNHLY and CDR2 FYNNEI. V was trimmed by 11 bases and J by 2 bases, leaving 12 bases between them. The CDR3 is 12 amino acids. This CDR3 is CALLLRNYGYTF. The CDR3 DNA reads TGTGCCTTATTATTGCGGAACTATGGCTACACCTTC.

The chain combines TRBV29-1 with TRBJ2-3; TRBD1 aligns across 9 bases. Germline assignment: CDR1 SQVTM and CDR2 ANQGSEA. The CDR3 consists of 15 residues. Trimming removed 6 bases from V and 12 bases from J; junction bases left unmatched: 19. DNA of the CDR3: TGCAGCGTCGCCACCGGGACAGGGACCTCAGGGGGACAGTATTTT. It translates to CSVATGTGTSGGQYF.

The rearrangement links TRBV5-4 to TRBJ1-3; D call uncertain. CDR1 is SGHNT, CDR2 YYREEE, per germline (reference sequence). The CDR3 length is 18 residues. Trimming shortened V by 0 bases and J by 4 bases, and 20 bases separated the two germline ends. CDR3 loop: CASSLAETGLPNGNTIYF. The CDR3 DNA reads TGTGCCAGCAGCTTGGCCGAGACCGGACTGCCAAACGGAAACACCATATATTTT.

V and J are TRBV19 and TRBJ2-2; D uncertain. V lost 5 bases to trimming and J lost 0 bases, with 10 bases between them. Germline loops: CDR1 LNHDA, CDR2 SQIVND (reference sequence). CDR3 length: 15 amino acids. This CDR3 is CASSLPATNTGELFF. In nucleotides, the CDR3 is TGTGCCAGTAGTCTTCCCGCGACGAACACCGGGGAGCTGTTTTTT.

CDR3 nucleotides: TGTGCCAGTTCCCGGGACAGGGAAAACACCATATATTTT. Translation: CASSRDRENTIYF. The chain links TRBV27 to TRBJ1-3, with TRBD1 identical over 9 bases. V was clipped by 9 bases and J by 6 bases; unmatched bases: 6. Germline assignment: CDR1 MNHEY and CDR2 SMNVEV (reference sequence). This CDR3 has 13 amino acids.

The gene calls are TRBV19 and TRBJ2-7; D might be TRBD1 (7 bases). The germline V and J ends were trimmed by 5 bases and 2 bases, with 19 bases remaining between them. The germline CDR1 and CDR2 sequences are LNHDA and SQIVND (reference sequence). CDR3 length: 16 amino acids. CDR3 amino acids: CASSVRQGGAPYEQYF. The CDR3 nucleotides are TGTGCCAGTAGTGTACGACAGGGAGGTGCACCCTACGAGCAGTACTTC.

The J gene is TRBJ2-5, the V gene TRBV2; TRBD1 is a possible D gene (6 bases). V lost 3 bases to trimming and J lost 5 bases, with 10 bases between them. Germline V lookup: CDR1 SNHLY, CDR2 FYNNEI. This CDR3 comprises 13 residues. The CDR3 is CASSDVQGETQYF. In DNA, the CDR3 is TGTGCCAGCAGTGACGTTCAGGGGGAGACCCAGTACTTC.

This chain uses TRBV12-3 or TRBV12-4 with TRBJ1-2; TRBD1 agrees at 7 bases. The CDR3 is made up of 13 amino acids. V was pared by 1 base and J by 4 bases, with 0 bases of the junction left unmatched. CDR3 in DNA: TGTGCCAGCAGTTTAGGGGACAGCTATGGCTACACCTTC. Its translation is CASSLGDSYGYTF.

The chain couples TRBV7-6 to TRBJ1-1; 10 bases align to TRBD1. This CDR3 region has 14 residues. Germline-derived CDR1 and CDR2 are SGHVS and FNYEAQ. V lost 4 bases and J lost 7; bases outside the gene matches: 6. The DNA for the CDR3 is TGTGCCAGCAGCTCAGACAGGGGGCCGAATGAAGCTTTCTTT. It codes for CASSSDRGPNEAFF.

This chain joins TRBV19 and TRBJ2-3; 11 bases map to TRBD1. V gave up 6 bases and J gave up 7 bases; unmatched junction bases: 3. The CDR3 is 13 residues long. Germline CDR1 is LNHDA and CDR2 is SQIVND (reference sequence). This chain's CDR3 is CASRGQGGNTQYF. For the CDR3, the DNA is TGTGCCAGTAGGGGACAGGGGGGAAATACGCAGTATTTT.

The chain is built from TRBV30 and TRBJ1-6; 12 positions match TRBD1. The CDR3 sequence is 19 residues long. V shed 0 bases and J 1 base; nucleotides not matched to a gene: 7. The germline V gene encodes CDR1 GTSNPN and CDR2 SVGIG (reference sequence). The CDR3 region has the DNA TGTGCCTGGAGTGTACGGGACAGGGGGCTTAGGTCCTATAATTCACCCCTCCACTTT. Amino acids: CAWSVRDRGLRSYNSPLHF.

This chain links TRBV19 with TRBJ1-5; no clear D gene. The germline V gene has CDR1 LNHDA and CDR2 SQIVND (reference sequence). The CDR3 length is 13 residues. V dropped 4 bases and J dropped 7 bases, with 11 bases sitting between them. CDR3 residues: CASSTRFGQPQHF. The CDR3, as DNA: TGTGCCAGTAGTACCCGCTTCGGGCAGCCCCAGCATTTT.

The rearrangement joins TRBV9 to TRBJ2-3; 10 bases agree with TRBD2. CDR3 length: 15 residues. CDR1 and CDR2 from the germline V gene are SGDLS and YYNGEE. Trimming at V came to 0 bases and at J to 5 bases, leaving 3 bases not matched to a gene. The CDR3 reads CASSVGASGGDTQYF. DNA for the CDR3: TGTGCCAGCAGCGTAGGTGCTAGCGGGGGAGATACGCAGTATTTT.

V usage is TRBV11-3 and J usage is TRBJ1-1, with 9 bases lining up with TRBD1. The germline gives CDR1 SGHNT, CDR2 YENEEA. The V and J ends lost 2 bases and 7 bases, in that order; junction bases with no gene match: 8. The CDR3 is 15 residues long. The CDR3 reads CASSLITGGLNEAFF. Here the CDR3 DNA reads TGTGCCAGCAGCTTAATTACAGGGGGCTTAAATGAAGCTTTCTTT.

The chain is built from TRBV11-3 and TRBJ2-5; D is unclear. In germline, CDR1 is SGHNT, CDR2 YENEEA. The CDR3 totals 15 residues. The ends were cut back, 4 bases at V and 3 bases at J, with 15 bases in the middle. The CDR3 region has the DNA TGTGCCAGCAGCTCTACGTACGACGGAGAAGAGACCCAGTACTTC. Protein product: CASSSTYDGEETQYF.

The CDR3 DNA sequence: TGTGCCAGCAGTCAGCCGCCGGGGAGCGGCACAGATACGCAGTATTTT. Its translation is CASSQPPGSGTDTQYF. This chain connects TRBV7-2 to TRBJ2-3, with TRBD2 as a possible D gene (5 bases). CDR3 length: 16 residues. V gave up 6 bases and J gave up 1 base, with 17 bases separating them. Germline-derived CDR1 and CDR2 are SGHTA and FQGNSA.

In its sample, this clone was seen many times. This sequence joins TRBV12-3 or TRBV12-4 and TRBJ2-1; unclear D gene. V was trimmed by 3 bases and J by 4 bases, leaving 7 bases between them. The CDR3 sequence is 13 residues long. CDR3 residues: CASSFDKYNEQFF. In DNA form, the CDR3 reads TGTGCCAGCAGTTTCGACAAGTACAATGAGCAGTTCTTC.

The V gene is TRBV19, the J gene TRBJ2-7; TRBD1 matches at 11 bases. After removal of 4 bases from V and 5 bases from J, the junction contained 1 base not matched to a gene. The germline V gene has CDR1 LNHDA and CDR2 SQIVND (reference sequence). The CDR3 length is 13 residues. The CDR3 sequence: CASSRDRGDEQYF. The CDR3 DNA reads TGTGCCAGTAGTAGGGACAGGGGGGACGAGCAGTACTTC.

CDR3 in DNA: TGTGCCAGCAGCTTCAGCGGGGGGCGGAGTACGCAGTATTTT. Its protein is CASSFSGGRSTQYF. The chain links TRBV11-2 to TRBJ2-3; 9 bases line up with TRBD2. CDR3 size: 14 residues. The V gene's germline CDR1 is SGHAT and CDR2 FQNNGV. V lost 3 bases to trimming and J lost 8 bases; unmatched junction nucleotides: 6.